This T cell receptor (beta chain) comes out of a study of shared clonotypes between healthy human individuals. Sequenced by immunoSEQ multiplex PCR; TCRdb stores in-frame clones only, minus some. The sample has 300,000 to 400,000 clones, about nine tenths seen once. Overall study results and limits: Of the naive CD4 clonotypes, approximately 5% were shared across a handful of donors. The generation probabilities recorded for non-shared clonotypes fell below those of clonotypes shared by all four donors.

Notes on this clone: The antigen remains unidentified.

This receptor was identified in a man aged 18 to 29 in good health. The sample comprised memory CD8+ T cells sorted from blood. Subset specified: CD45RO+ cells pooled with CCR7-negative TemRA cells.

CDR3 sequence: CASSQSLAGGPYEQYF. The CDR3 DNA reads TGCGCCAGCAGCCAAAGTCTAGCGGGAGGGCCGTACGAGCAGTACTTC. The genes are TRBV4-1 and TRBJ2-7; TRBD2 matches 12 bases. This CDR3 is built from 16 residues. The V and J ends lost 2 bases and 4 bases, in that order; junction bases with no gene match: 6. Germline V gives CDR1 MGHRA, CDR2 YSYEKL.